What follows are 6 T cell receptor beta chains derived from one specimen sequenced in a study of T cell clonality in common variable immunodeficiency. For these TCRs, the target antigens are not known. Study-level points and caveats: Common variable immunodeficiency TCR beta sequences reportedly had fewer deletions and N-nucleotide insertions.

Some clones are missing from TCRdb's copy, which holds only in-frame ones; the method was immunoSEQ multiplex PCR. The sample presents approximately 20,000 clones, none singletons. Sequencing was performed on peripheral blood mononuclear cells. These receptor sequences come from a human donor with common variable immunodeficiency.

This clone was picked up many times. The CDR3 end lies 3 residues beyond the end of the read and is filled in from the germline J gene. The rearrangement links TRBV30 to TRBJ1-1; 7 positions agree with TRBD1. V was pared by 3 bases and J by 1 base, with 17 bases of the junction left unmatched. The CDR3 loop spans 18 amino acids. From germline, CDR1 is GTSNPN and CDR2 SVGIG (reference sequence). The sequenced part of the CDR3 DNA is TGTGCCTGGAGAAGGGGTTTAGGACAGGTGAAGGAGAACACTGAA. It is translated as CAWRRGLGQVKENTE. The full CDR3 sequence reads CAWRRGLGQVKENTEAFF.

This clone was observed at least ten times. From the germline J gene comes the end of the CDR3, since the read stops 3 residues before it. The V and J genes are TRBV7-8 and TRBJ1-1; TRBD1 agrees at 12 bases. The CDR3 is 15 amino acids. Germline loops: CDR1 SGHVS, CDR2 FQNEAQ. V lost 3 bases to trimming and J lost 5 bases; unmatched junction nucleotides: 4. CDR3 DNA, as far as it was read: TGTGCCAGCAGCTTGGGGACAGGGGGCGGGACTGAA. It yields the protein CASSLGTGGGTE. The full CDR3 protein is CASSLGTGGGTEAFF.

Note on this clone: The observed sequence ends 3 residues before the CDR3 terminus, with the missing tail filled in from the germline J gene. This rearrangement joins TRBV7-2 to TRBJ1-1; tentatively, D is TRBD1 (6 bases). CDR1 is SGHTA, CDR2 FQGNSA, per germline. V was shortened by 2 bases and J by 0 bases, with 10 bases between the two germline ends. The CDR3 consists of 15 residues. CDR3: CASSLLGALNTEAFF. CDR3 DNA, as far as it was read: TGTGCCAGCAGCTTATTGGGGGCCCTGAACACTGAA.

This clone has a count of ten or more. From the germline J gene comes the end of the CDR3, since the read stops 3 residues before it. Within the sample, other DNA sequences also encode this same CDR3. The chain joins TRBV20-1 to TRBJ2-3; no clear D gene. Germline V gene data show CDR1 as DFQATT and CDR2 as SNEGSKA (reference sequence). Trimming shortened V by 0 bases and J by 0 bases, and 7 bases separated the two germline ends. The CDR3 runs 14 residues. The sequenced part of the CDR3 DNA is TGCAGTGCTAGAGATCAAGGGAGCACAGATACG. Its translation is CSARDQGSTDT. The complete CDR3 protein is CSARDQGSTDTQYF.

At least ten counts were recorded for this clone. The sequenced fragment ends 3 residues before the CDR3 boundary, so the rest is inferred from the germline J gene. The chain has TRBV11-2 and TRBJ2-3, with 7 nucleotides matching TRBD1. J lost 4 bases, V lost 5 bases, and 6 bases had no gene match. The germline CDR1 and CDR2 sequences are SGHAT and FQNNGV. The CDR3 contains 14 residues. The CDR3 spells CASSVQQGPDTQYF. CDR3 DNA, as far as it was read: TGTGCCAGCAGCGTACAACAGGGGCCAGATACG.

This clone showed up many times. The read terminates 3 residues ahead of where the CDR3 ends, so the germline J gene completes it. The chain links TRBV30 to TRBJ2-3; weak D call: TRBD2 (7 bases). Germline V CDR1 and CDR2: GTSNPN, SVGIG (reference sequence). The CDR3 has 14 residues. Trimming left V 0 bases short and J 5 bases short, with 12 bases between. The CDR3 here is CAWSVGGGGDTQYF. The CDR3 DNA, read in part, is TGTGCCTGGAGTGTCGGGGGCGGGGGAGATACG.